The clone carrying this T cell receptor (beta chain) was detected a few times. This specimen belongs to a study of T-cell reconstitution after alpha-beta-depleted transplantation in children. The CDR3 is made up of 18 amino acids. CDR1 and CDR2 (germline): MDHEN, SYDVKM. Trimming cost V 2 bases and J 0 bases, with 17 bases left between them. The TCRbeta library was prepared with unique molecular identifiers. MiXCR, run by TCRdb on the PCR reads, gives a single entry per CDR3 protein. This table has some 600,000 distinct CDR3 sequences, approximately 12% appearing once. The genes are TRBV28 and TRBJ2-1; D assignment may be TRBD1 or TRBD2 (6 bases each). The clonotype originates from a male patient younger than 18 who had a stem cell transplant for acute myeloid leukemia, so the T cells may come from the graft donor. The material was PBMCs, mostly from graft donor cells, obtained 360 days after TCRalphabeta/CD19-depleted stem cell transplant. The CDR3 reads CASSLGSLGGISYNEQFF. The DNA for the CDR3 is TGTGCCAGCAGTTTAGGGTCTTTAGGGGGGATCTCCTACAATGAGCAGTTCTTC.